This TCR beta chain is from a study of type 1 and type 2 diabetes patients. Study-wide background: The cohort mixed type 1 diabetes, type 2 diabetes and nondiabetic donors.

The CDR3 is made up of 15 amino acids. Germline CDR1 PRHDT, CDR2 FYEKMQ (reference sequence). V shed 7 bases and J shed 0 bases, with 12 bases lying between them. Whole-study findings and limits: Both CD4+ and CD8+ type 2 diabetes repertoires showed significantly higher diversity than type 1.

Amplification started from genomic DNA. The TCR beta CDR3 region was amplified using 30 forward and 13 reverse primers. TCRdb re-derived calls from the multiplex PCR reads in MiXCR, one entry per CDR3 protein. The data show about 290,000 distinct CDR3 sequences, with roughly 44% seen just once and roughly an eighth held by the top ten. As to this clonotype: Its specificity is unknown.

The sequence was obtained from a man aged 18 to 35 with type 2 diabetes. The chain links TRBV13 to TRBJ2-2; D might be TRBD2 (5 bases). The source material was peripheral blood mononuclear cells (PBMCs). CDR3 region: CASTRTGSNTGELFF. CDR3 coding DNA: TGTGCCAGCACCCGAACGGGGTCGAACACCGGGGAGCTGTTTTTT.